A selection of T cell receptor beta chains follows, all from one sample in a study of T cell responses to AZD1222 COVID-19 vaccine. Only in-frame clones appear in the TCRdb table, and some are missing; sequencing was by immunoSEQ multiplex PCR. The profile shows about 70,000 clones, approximately 86% of them singletons. The specimen comprised peripheral blood, sampled on day 0 of MenACWY control vaccination. Every receptor here comes from an adult in good health. CDR3s include the opening cysteine and the closing phenylalanine or tryptophan. A D gene is named only where the DNA matches it firmly.

D gene | J gene | CDR3 length | V gene | CDR3 protein
- | TRBJ1-5 | 13 | TRBV3-1/TRBV3-2 | CASSQDRRQPQHF
- | TRBJ2-1 | 15 | TRBV2 | CASRTGRTTYNEQFF
- | TRBJ1-5 | 15 | TRBV21-1 | CASSWEGAGNQPQHF
- | TRBJ1-6 | 14 | TRBV28 | CAAGTPKHNSPLHF
TRBD1 | TRBJ1-4 | 14 | TRBV3-1/TRBV3-2 | CASSQTGGAEKLFF
TRBD1 | TRBJ1-1 | 15 | TRBV7-9 | CASSSRQGMNTEAFF
TRBD1 | TRBJ2-7 | 15 | TRBV9 | CASSVAGTGMSEQYF
- | TRBJ2-2 | 12 | TRBV12-3/TRBV12-4 | CASSLDTGELFF
TRBD1 | TRBJ1-4 | 12 | TRBV18 | CASSPPGTAPYF
- | TRBJ1-2 | 11 | TRBV3-1/TRBV3-2 | CASSGGGGYTF
TRBD1 | TRBJ2-7 | 14 | TRBV6-5 | CASSIGQGAGEQYF
TRBD1 | TRBJ1-1 | 13 | TRBV12-3/TRBV12-4 | CASSFDRGTEAFF
TRBD1 | TRBJ1-1 | 15 | TRBV6-5 | CASRWQGGSNTEAFF
- | TRBJ2-7 | 15 | TRBV18 | CASSPGPESAYEQYF
TRBD2 | TRBJ2-6 | 17 | TRBV5-4 | CASSVAGRNPGANVLTF
- | TRBJ1-2 | 15 | TRBV4-1 | CASSQPDGANYGYTF
TRBD2 | TRBJ2-1 | 14 | TRBV10-3 | CAIRSGGDYNEQFF